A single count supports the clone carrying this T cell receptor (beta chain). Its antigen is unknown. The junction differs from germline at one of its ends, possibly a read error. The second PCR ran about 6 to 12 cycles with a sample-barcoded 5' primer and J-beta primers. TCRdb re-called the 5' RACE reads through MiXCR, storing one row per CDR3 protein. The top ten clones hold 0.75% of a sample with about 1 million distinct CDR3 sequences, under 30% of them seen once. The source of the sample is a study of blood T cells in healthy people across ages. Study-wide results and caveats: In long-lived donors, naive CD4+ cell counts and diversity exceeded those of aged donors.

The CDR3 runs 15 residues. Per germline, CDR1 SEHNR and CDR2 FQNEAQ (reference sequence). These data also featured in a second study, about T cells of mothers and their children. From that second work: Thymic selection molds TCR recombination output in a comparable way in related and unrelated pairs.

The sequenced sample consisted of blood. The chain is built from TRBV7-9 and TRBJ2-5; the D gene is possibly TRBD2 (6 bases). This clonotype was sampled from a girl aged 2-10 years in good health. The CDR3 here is CASSLESPGLLDGIF. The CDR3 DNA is TGTGCCAGCAGCTTAGAATCTCCGGGACTCCTCGATGGGATCTTC.